Listed below are T cell receptor beta chains from one sample, sequenced in a study of blood T cell repertoires in COVID-19. Data came from immunoSEQ multiplex PCR; TCRdb stores just in-frame clones and leaves some out. The data contain under 300,000 clones, around nine tenths of them singletons. The sample consisted of peripheral blood. The source is a woman aged 40 to 55 who had recovered from COVID-19. Each CDR3 is given with its conserved first and last residue. The D gene is left open where the match is weak. The size of a clone is reported for some rows only, either as once, few or many, or as a class for expanded clones.

clone_size: .; v_call: TRBV5-8; j_call: TRBJ2-6; d_call: TRBD2; cdr3_nt: TGTGCCAGCAGCTTGGTAGGCGGGGGGGCCTCTGGGGCCAACGTCCTGACTTTC; cdr3_aa: CASSLVGGGASGANVLTF
clone_size: .; v_call: TRBV7-3; j_call: TRBJ2-4; d_call: .; cdr3_nt: TGTGCCAGCAGCCCCACCTCGCCGAGGACTGGACCAAACATTCAGTACTTC; cdr3_aa: CASSPTSPRTGPNIQYF
clone_size: .; v_call: TRBV27; j_call: TRBJ1-2; d_call: .; cdr3_nt: TGTGCCAGCAGTCGGGCCCAGGGCCCTAACTATGGCTACACCTTC; cdr3_aa: CASSRAQGPNYGYTF
clone_size: .; v_call: TRBV12-3/TRBV12-4; j_call: TRBJ1-2; d_call: TRBD1; cdr3_nt: TGTGCCAGCAGGGGGACAGGAATGGGCTACACCTTC; cdr3_aa: CASRGTGMGYTF
clone_size: .; v_call: TRBV7-2; j_call: TRBJ1-2; d_call: TRBD1; cdr3_nt: TGTGCCAGCAGCTTCGACAGGGGATCCAACTATGGCTACACCTTC; cdr3_aa: CASSFDRGSNYGYTF
clone_size: .; v_call: TRBV2; j_call: TRBJ1-2; d_call: .; cdr3_nt: TGTGCCAGCCTTGCAGGGGCGGTCTATGGCTACACCTTC; cdr3_aa: CASLAGAVYGYTF
clone_size: .; v_call: TRBV6-5; j_call: TRBJ1-1; d_call: TRBD1; cdr3_nt: TGTGCCAGCAGTCTACACAGGGGTCGGAACACTGAAGCTTTCTTT; cdr3_aa: CASSLHRGRNTEAFF
clone_size: .; v_call: TRBV2; j_call: TRBJ2-5; d_call: TRBD1; cdr3_nt: TGTGCCAGCAGCTCGACAGGGGTAGGTCAAGAGACCCAGTACTTC; cdr3_aa: CASSSTGVGQETQYF
clone_size: .; v_call: TRBV7-9; j_call: TRBJ2-5; d_call: TRBD2; cdr3_nt: TGTGCCAGCAGCAAAGGGACTAGCGGGAGAGAGACCCAGTACTTC; cdr3_aa: CASSKGTSGRETQYF
clone_size: few; v_call: TRBV6-5; j_call: TRBJ2-3; d_call: TRBD1; cdr3_nt: TGTGCCGGTACGAGGGACAGGGTTGCAGATACGCAGTATTTT; cdr3_aa: CAGTRDRVADTQYF
clone_size: .; v_call: TRBV28; j_call: TRBJ2-7; d_call: .; cdr3_nt: TGTGCCACCACCCACAACCCCACCTACGAGCAGTACTTC; cdr3_aa: CATTHNPTYEQYF
clone_size: .; v_call: TRBV19; j_call: TRBJ2-5; d_call: TRBD1; cdr3_nt: TGTGCCAGTAGTAAGGACAGGGGGTACCAAGAGACCCAGTACTTC; cdr3_aa: CASSKDRGYQETQYF
clone_size: .; v_call: TRBV7-2; j_call: TRBJ2-3; d_call: TRBD1; cdr3_nt: TGTGCCAGCAGCCCCAGACAGGGATTCACAGATACGCAGTATTTT; cdr3_aa: CASSPRQGFTDTQYF
clone_size: .; v_call: TRBV5-6; j_call: TRBJ1-2; d_call: .; cdr3_nt: TGTGCCAGCAGCTGGGGTGGGGGCACCTATGGCTACACCTTC; cdr3_aa: CASSWGGGTYGYTF
clone_size: .; v_call: TRBV10-3; j_call: TRBJ2-1; d_call: TRBD2; cdr3_nt: TGTGCCATCAGTGCCACCCAGACTAGCGTAGACAATGAGCAGTTCTTC; cdr3_aa: CAISATQTSVDNEQFF
clone_size: .; v_call: TRBV7-9; j_call: TRBJ1-1; d_call: .; cdr3_nt: TGTGCCAGCAGCATACCGAGGGCCACTGAAGCTTTCTTT; cdr3_aa: CASSIPRATEAFF
clone_size: .; v_call: TRBV5-1; j_call: TRBJ1-1; d_call: TRBD1; cdr3_nt: TGCGCCAGCAGCCTCGCCGGGACAGGGAACACTGAAGCTTTCTTT; cdr3_aa: CASSLAGTGNTEAFF
clone_size: .; v_call: TRBV10-3; j_call: TRBJ1-5; d_call: .; cdr3_nt: TGTGCCATCAGTGAGTCCCCTCGCAATCAGCCCCAGCATTTT; cdr3_aa: CAISESPRNQPQHF
clone_size: few; v_call: TRBV19; j_call: TRBJ1-2; d_call: .; cdr3_nt: TGTGCCAGTAGTCCTATGACAGAATCCTATGGCTACACCTTC; cdr3_aa: CASSPMTESYGYTF
clone_size: .; v_call: TRBV19; j_call: TRBJ1-5; d_call: .; cdr3_nt: TGTGCCAGTAGTATTAATCTTAGCAATCAGCCCCAGCATTTT; cdr3_aa: CASSINLSNQPQHF
clone_size: .; v_call: TRBV28; j_call: TRBJ1-4; d_call: .; cdr3_nt: TGTGCCAGCAGTCAGGCCAACAGGGAAAAACTGTTTTTT; cdr3_aa: CASSQANREKLFF
clone_size: .; v_call: TRBV6-4; j_call: TRBJ2-1; d_call: .; cdr3_nt: TGTGCCAGCAGTGACTCGGGGGGCTACAATGAGCAGTTCTTC; cdr3_aa: CASSDSGGYNEQFF
clone_size: once; v_call: TRBV18; j_call: TRBJ2-3; d_call: .; cdr3_nt: TGTGCCAGCCGTGGCGGGGTTGGTGATACGCAGTATTTT; cdr3_aa: CASRGGVGDTQYF
clone_size: .; v_call: TRBV19; j_call: TRBJ1-2; d_call: .; cdr3_nt: TGTGCCAGTAGTATAGGTCGGGGTCGAAACTATGGCTACACCTTC; cdr3_aa: CASSIGRGRNYGYTF
clone_size: .; v_call: TRBV7-6; j_call: TRBJ2-5; d_call: TRBD2; cdr3_nt: TGTGCCAGCAGCTCGGGGACTAGCGGGGGGGGAAAGACCCAGTACTTC; cdr3_aa: CASSSGTSGGGKTQYF
clone_size: once; v_call: TRBV18; j_call: TRBJ2-2; d_call: .; cdr3_nt: TGTGCCAGCTCACTAGCTCGACAGCTCACGAACACCGGGGAGCTGTTTTTT; cdr3_aa: CASSLARQLTNTGELFF
clone_size: .; v_call: TRBV3-1/TRBV3-2; j_call: TRBJ1-5; d_call: .; cdr3_nt: TGTGCCAGCGGGGGGGGTAATCAGCCCCAGCATTTT; cdr3_aa: CASGGGNQPQHF
clone_size: .; v_call: TRBV7-2; j_call: TRBJ2-5; d_call: TRBD1; cdr3_nt: TGTGCCAGCAGCTTAGGGCCAGGGGGCGCGGGAGAGACCCAGTACTTC; cdr3_aa: CASSLGPGGAGETQYF
clone_size: .; v_call: TRBV6-2/TRBV6-3; j_call: TRBJ2-7; d_call: TRBD2; cdr3_nt: TGTGCCAGCAGTTGGACAGGGACTAGCGGGGGCTACGAGCAGTACTTC; cdr3_aa: CASSWTGTSGGYEQYF
clone_size: .; v_call: TRBV27; j_call: TRBJ2-7; d_call: TRBD1; cdr3_nt: TGTGCCAGCAGTTTTTGGGACAGGGCCCACGAGCAGTACTTC; cdr3_aa: CASSFWDRAHEQYF
clone_size: .; v_call: TRBV2; j_call: TRBJ1-2; d_call: TRBD1; cdr3_nt: TGTGCCAGCAGGACTGACAGGGGGTTAGATGGCTACACCTTC; cdr3_aa: CASRTDRGLDGYTF
clone_size: .; v_call: TRBV4-1; j_call: TRBJ1-4; d_call: TRBD1; cdr3_nt: TGCGCCAGCAGCCGATCGACAGGGGCCAAAAATGAAAAACTGTTTTTT; cdr3_aa: CASSRSTGAKNEKLFF
clone_size: few; v_call: TRBV11-2; j_call: TRBJ1-1; d_call: TRBD1; cdr3_nt: TGTGCCAGCAGCCCCGACAGGGGGAACACTGAAGCTTTCTTT; cdr3_aa: CASSPDRGNTEAFF
clone_size: few; v_call: TRBV12-5; j_call: TRBJ2-7; d_call: .; cdr3_nt: TGTGCTAGTGGTTTGGGCGGGAACGAGCAGTACTTC; cdr3_aa: CASGLGGNEQYF
clone_size: .; v_call: TRBV15; j_call: TRBJ2-6; d_call: .; cdr3_nt: TGTGCCACCAGCCGCCCCGGGTGGACTGGGGCCAACGTCCTGACTTTC; cdr3_aa: CATSRPGWTGANVLTF
clone_size: .; v_call: TRBV19; j_call: TRBJ2-6; d_call: TRBD1; cdr3_nt: TGTGCCAGTGAACAGGGGTACTCTGGGGCCAACGTCCTGACTTTC; cdr3_aa: CASEQGYSGANVLTF
clone_size: .; v_call: TRBV19; j_call: TRBJ1-1; d_call: TRBD1; cdr3_nt: TGTGCCAGTAGTGGGGACAGGAAAGCAAACACTGAAGCTTTCTTT; cdr3_aa: CASSGDRKANTEAFF
clone_size: .; v_call: TRBV7-2; j_call: TRBJ2-5; d_call: .; cdr3_nt: TGTGCCAGCAGCTCCCACCGCGGGACCGAAGAGACCCAGTACTTC; cdr3_aa: CASSSHRGTEETQYF
clone_size: once; v_call: TRBV11-3; j_call: TRBJ1-3; d_call: .; cdr3_nt: TGTGCCAGCACCCAGGTCCGGAAACCTGGAAACACCATATATTTT; cdr3_aa: CASTQVRKPGNTIYF
clone_size: .; v_call: TRBV7-9; j_call: TRBJ2-7; d_call: .; cdr3_nt: TGTGCCAGCAGCCCACAGGTAGGGGGAACCTACGAGCAGTACTTC; cdr3_aa: CASSPQVGGTYEQYF
clone_size: .; v_call: TRBV18; j_call: TRBJ2-1; d_call: TRBD2; cdr3_nt: TGTGCCAGCTCTCCATTTTTCCTAGCGGGACCCTACAATGAGCAGTTCTTC; cdr3_aa: CASSPFFLAGPYNEQFF
clone_size: .; v_call: TRBV27; j_call: TRBJ2-2; d_call: .; cdr3_nt: TGTGCCAGCAGTTACGACGAGGACACCGGGGAGCTGTTTTTT; cdr3_aa: CASSYDEDTGELFF
clone_size: .; v_call: TRBV9; j_call: TRBJ2-1; d_call: .; cdr3_nt: TGTGCCAGCAGCCCAGGACAGCCCACCTCCTACAATGAGCAGTTCTTC; cdr3_aa: CASSPGQPTSYNEQFF
clone_size: .; v_call: TRBV6-5; j_call: TRBJ2-2; d_call: .; cdr3_nt: TGTGCCAGCAGTTACAGCCAGGAGCTGTTTTTT; cdr3_aa: CASSYSQELFF
clone_size: .; v_call: TRBV4-3; j_call: TRBJ2-7; d_call: TRBD1; cdr3_nt: TGCGCCAGCAGCCCCCGGGGGACAGGGTCCTACGAGCAGTACTTC; cdr3_aa: CASSPRGTGSYEQYF
clone_size: .; v_call: TRBV5-8; j_call: TRBJ2-7; d_call: TRBD2; cdr3_nt: TGTGCCAGCAGCTTGGTCTCGGCGGGAGGCTCCTACGAGCAGTACTTC; cdr3_aa: CASSLVSAGGSYEQYF
clone_size: .; v_call: TRBV5-1; j_call: TRBJ1-2; d_call: TRBD1; cdr3_nt: TGCGCCAGCTCAGTACAGGGGCTCCGAGCTAACTATGGCTACACCTTC; cdr3_aa: CASSVQGLRANYGYTF
clone_size: .; v_call: TRBV19; j_call: TRBJ1-5; d_call: .; cdr3_nt: TGTGCCAGTAGTTACGGCGGGAGGAATCAGCCCCAGCATTTT; cdr3_aa: CASSYGGRNQPQHF
clone_size: .; v_call: TRBV7-9; j_call: TRBJ2-7; d_call: .; cdr3_nt: TGTGCCAGCAGCTTAAAAGGGGGTTTCTACGAGCAGTACTTC; cdr3_aa: CASSLKGGFYEQYF
clone_size: once; v_call: TRBV19; j_call: TRBJ1-2; d_call: .; cdr3_nt: TGTGCCACCAGTTCCAGAGGGCCCCATGGCTACACCTTC; cdr3_aa: CATSSRGPHGYTF
clone_size: .; v_call: TRBV4-3; j_call: TRBJ1-3; d_call: .; cdr3_nt: TGCGCCAGCAGCCGCGGGACCGGGGTTCGAAACACCATATATTTT; cdr3_aa: CASSRGTGVRNTIYF
clone_size: once; v_call: TRBV28; j_call: TRBJ1-5; d_call: .; cdr3_nt: TGTGCCAGCAGCGACTCGGGGGGGGCAATAAGGAGCAATCAGCCCCAGCATTTT; cdr3_aa: CASSDSGGAIRSNQPQHF
clone_size: .; v_call: TRBV5-5; j_call: TRBJ2-7; d_call: TRBD1; cdr3_nt: TGTGCCAGCAGCCACCGGGACAGGGAATCACTTTTTGAGCAGTACTTC; cdr3_aa: CASSHRDRESLFEQYF
clone_size: .; v_call: TRBV4-2; j_call: TRBJ1-4; d_call: .; cdr3_nt: TGTGCCAGCAGCCAAGACATCCTAGGGGCCCTAAAACTGTTTTTT; cdr3_aa: CASSQDILGALKLFF